The rows below give T cell receptor beta chains drawn from one sample of a study of radiotherapy plus CTLA-4 blockade in lung cancer. Here immunoSEQ multiplex PCR was the method, and the copy in TCRdb shows in-frame clones only, minus some. This table has about 59,000 clones, 65% to 80% appearing once. The source material was peripheral blood, sampled from a patient treated with radiotherapy plus ipilimumab. These receptors were taken from a human donor with non-small cell lung cancer whose response to radiotherapy plus ipilimumab could not be evaluated. The CDR3 runs from the conserved cysteine through the conserved F or W. A D gene is named only where the DNA matches it firmly. A row's size may be missing; if present it is once, few, many or a size class.

>TRBJ2-3|TRBV28|.|TRBD2
TGTGCCAGCCATGAGCGGGGGGGCACAGATACGCAGTATTTT
CASHERGGTDTQYF
>TRBJ2-3|TRBV30|.|TRBD2
TGTGCCTGGAGCCGACTAGCGGGGGGCACAGATACGCAGTATTTT
CAWSRLAGGTDTQYF
>TRBJ1-5|TRBV30|.|TRBD1
TGTGCCTGGAGCAGGGGGGACAATCAGCCCCAGCATTTT
CAWSRGDNQPQHF
>TRBJ1-4|TRBV19|many|.
TGTGCCAGTAGTATATCCCGACAGGTTAATGAAAAACTGTTTTTT
CASSISRQVNEKLFF
>TRBJ2-5|TRBV18|few|TRBD2
TGTGCCAGCTCACTCGGGACTAGCGGGGGTGAGACCCAGTACTTC
CASSLGTSGGETQYF
>TRBJ1-3|TRBV10-3|few|TRBD1
TGTGCCATCGGAGGGACAGGGGGCGCGACTGGAAACACCATATATTTT
CAIGGTGGATGNTIYF
>TRBJ1-2|TRBV7-2|.|TRBD1
TGTGCCAGCAGCAGCGGACAGGGAAGAGGGTTTGGCTACACCTTC
CASSSGQGRGFGYTF
>TRBJ2-7|TRBV6-6|.|.
TGTGCCAGCAGGTGGGGACAAACCTACGAGCAGTACTTC
CASRWGQTYEQYF
>TRBJ1-4|TRBV10-3|.|TRBD1
TGTGCCATCAGGGGGACAGGAGGGGAAAAACTGTTTTTT
CAIRGTGGEKLFF
>TRBJ1-6|TRBV11-2|.|TRBD1
TGTGCCAGCAGCTTTAAAACAGGGGTTAATTCACCCCTCCACTTT
CASSFKTGVNSPLHF
>TRBJ2-5|TRBV19|.|TRBD2
TGTGCCAGTAGTATCTCCAGCGGGGGCTGGCAAGAGACCCAGTACTTC
CASSISSGGWQETQYF
>TRBJ2-7|TRBV7-9|.|.
TGTGCCAGCAGCCTTAACTACGAGCAGTACTTC
CASSLNYEQYF
>TRBJ1-1|TRBV19|.|.
TGTGCCGTTTTGATCGGGTACACTGAAGCTTTCTTT
CAVLIGYTEAFF
>TRBJ1-4|TRBV7-9|few|TRBD1
TGTGCCAGCAGCCTAAGACAGGGAACAGCTAATGAAAAACTGTTTTTT
CASSLRQGTANEKLFF
>TRBJ2-7|TRBV6-5|.|.
TGTGCCAGCAGTACCCACAGGGCGCCGTACGAGCAGTACTTC
CASSTHRAPYEQYF
>TRBJ2-6|TRBV4-1|.|TRBD1
TGCGCCAGCAGCCGCCTAGGACAGGGAAACTCCGGGGCCAACGTCCTGACTTTC
CASSRLGQGNSGANVLTF
>TRBJ1-1|TRBV11-2|.|TRBD1
TGTGCCAGCAGCTTACCTGGGGGACAGGCCATGAACACTGAAGCTTTCTTT
CASSLPGGQAMNTEAFF
>TRBJ2-1|TRBV7-2|few|.
TGTGCCAGCAGCTTACGCCCGGGAGCCGGTCACAATGAGCAGTTCTTC
CASSLRPGAGHNEQFF
>TRBJ2-1|TRBV20-1|.|.
TGCAGTGCTAGTAACTACAATGAGCAGTTCTTC
CSASNYNEQFF
>TRBJ1-2|TRBV18|.|TRBD1
TGTGCCAGCTCACCACCGGGACAGCAGCCTTACCTCTATGGCTACACCTTC
CASSPPGQQPYLYGYTF
>TRBJ1-4|TRBV6-1|.|TRBD1
TGTGCCAGCAGTGGTACAGGGGGCGCAGATGAAAAACTGTTTTTT
CASSGTGGADEKLFF
>TRBJ2-2|TRBV9|.|TRBD2
TGTGCCAGCAGCGTTAGCGGGGGGTACACCGGGGAGCTGTTTTTT
CASSVSGGYTGELFF
>TRBJ2-2|TRBV11-3|.|TRBD1
TGTGCCAGCCAGGGGGTCAGGGTCGGGGAGCTGTTTTTT
CASQGVRVGELFF
>TRBJ1-2|TRBV2|few|.
TGTGCCAGCAGGACAGCAAACTATGGCTACACCTTC
CASRTANYGYTF
>TRBJ2-1|TRBV6-5|.|.
TGTGCCAGCAGTTACTCGTTGCGAAATGAGCAGTTCTTC
CASSYSLRNEQFF
>TRBJ1-2|TRBV9|.|TRBD1
TGTGCCAGCAGCGTAAAAGACAGGGGAGGAGGCTACACCTTC
CASSVKDRGGGYTF
>TRBJ1-5|TRBV15|once|.
TGTGCCACCAGCCCCGATCCGGGCAATCAGCCCCAGCATTTT
CATSPDPGNQPQHF
>TRBJ2-3|TRBV5-1|.|.
TGCGCCAGCAGCCTCGGGTCAGATACGCAGTATTTT
CASSLGSDTQYF
>TRBJ2-1|TRBV7-3|.|TRBD1
TGTGCCAGCAGCTTAATGGGACAGGGGGCATTTGAGCAGTTCTTC
CASSLMGQGAFEQFF
>TRBJ1-4|TRBV19|.|TRBD1
TGTGCCAGTACCTCGGACAGGGGTAATGAAAAACTGTTTTTT
CASTSDRGNEKLFF
>TRBJ1-5|TRBV30|.|TRBD1
TGTGCCTGGAGTGTTCGGGGACAGGGCAATCAGCCCCAGCATTTT
CAWSVRGQGNQPQHF
>TRBJ2-5|TRBV2|few|.
TGTGCCAGCAGCATTCTTTCAGGGGAGACCCAGTACTTC
CASSILSGETQYF
>TRBJ1-6|TRBV5-6|.|TRBD1
TGTGCCAGCAGCTTGGGGACAGGCTCCTATAATTCACCCCTCCACTTT
CASSLGTGSYNSPLHF
>TRBJ2-2|TRBV5-1|once|.
TGCGCCAGCAGCAAGGTAGGACAGAACACCGGGGAGCTGTTTTTT
CASSKVGQNTGELFF
>TRBJ1-1|TRBV5-4|few|TRBD1
TGTGCCAGCTCGACAGGGCTTACGGTTAACACTGAAGCTTTCTTT
CASSTGLTVNTEAFF
>TRBJ2-1|TRBV5-6|.|TRBD2
TGTGCCAGCAGCCGGACCTTAGCGGGAGGATATACGTACAATGAGCAGTTCTTC
CASSRTLAGGYTYNEQFF
>TRBJ1-1|TRBV6-5|few|.
TGTGCCAGCAGTTACTCGACAAGATTGAACACTGAAGCTTTCTTT
CASSYSTRLNTEAFF
>TRBJ2-1|TRBV5-1|.|.
TGCGCCAGCAGGGAGGGAGGCTCCTACAATGAGCAGTTCTTC
CASREGGSYNEQFF
>TRBJ2-7|TRBV9|once|.
TGTGCCAGCAGCGTAGTGGACAAGGGCTACGAGCAGTACTTC
CASSVVDKGYEQYF
>TRBJ2-5|TRBV9|.|.
TGTGCCAGCAGCGCCCGAACATACCAAGAGACCCAGTACTTC
CASSARTYQETQYF
>TRBJ2-6|TRBV7-3|.|.
TGTGCCAGCAGCTCCGGGGGGCGCACTGGGGCCAACGTCCTGACTTTC
CASSSGGRTGANVLTF
>TRBJ2-3|TRBV4-2|.|TRBD1
TGTGCCAGCAGCCAAGTGACAGGGGCAGATACGCAGTATTTT
CASSQVTGADTQYF
>TRBJ2-7|TRBV7-2|.|TRBD2
TGTGCCAGCGGGGGGGCCTACGAGCAGTACTTC
CASGGAYEQYF
>TRBJ2-7|TRBV6-5|few|TRBD2
TGTGCCAGCAGTGGCGGGACTAGCGGGGACTACGAGCAGTACTTC
CASSGGTSGDYEQYF
>TRBJ1-4|TRBV2|.|TRBD1
TGTGCCAGCAGTGACCAGGGGGCAACTAATGAAAAACTGTTTTTT
CASSDQGATNEKLFF